This T cell receptor beta chain came from a study of blood T cell repertoires in COVID-19. Germline values: CDR1 LNHNV, CDR2 YYDKDF (reference sequence). Trimming stripped 0 bases from V and 1 base from J, with 9 bases between. The CDR3 contains 15 residues. TCRdb keeps only in-frame clones here, not all; method: immunoSEQ multiplex PCR. The sample carries some 350,000 clones, approximately 90% recorded once. Cohort 3 recovery required two negative PCRs, clearance, or symptom resolution. The clonotype comes from a man aged 18 to 29 who had recovered from COVID-19. V is TRBV15 and J is TRBJ1-1; D uncertain. Source material: PBMCs or T cells enriched from blood (not recorded which). Here the CDR3 DNA reads TGTGCCACCAGCAGAGAAGCCGCCGGGAACACTGAAGCTTTCTTT. Translated, it gives CATSREAAGNTEAFF.